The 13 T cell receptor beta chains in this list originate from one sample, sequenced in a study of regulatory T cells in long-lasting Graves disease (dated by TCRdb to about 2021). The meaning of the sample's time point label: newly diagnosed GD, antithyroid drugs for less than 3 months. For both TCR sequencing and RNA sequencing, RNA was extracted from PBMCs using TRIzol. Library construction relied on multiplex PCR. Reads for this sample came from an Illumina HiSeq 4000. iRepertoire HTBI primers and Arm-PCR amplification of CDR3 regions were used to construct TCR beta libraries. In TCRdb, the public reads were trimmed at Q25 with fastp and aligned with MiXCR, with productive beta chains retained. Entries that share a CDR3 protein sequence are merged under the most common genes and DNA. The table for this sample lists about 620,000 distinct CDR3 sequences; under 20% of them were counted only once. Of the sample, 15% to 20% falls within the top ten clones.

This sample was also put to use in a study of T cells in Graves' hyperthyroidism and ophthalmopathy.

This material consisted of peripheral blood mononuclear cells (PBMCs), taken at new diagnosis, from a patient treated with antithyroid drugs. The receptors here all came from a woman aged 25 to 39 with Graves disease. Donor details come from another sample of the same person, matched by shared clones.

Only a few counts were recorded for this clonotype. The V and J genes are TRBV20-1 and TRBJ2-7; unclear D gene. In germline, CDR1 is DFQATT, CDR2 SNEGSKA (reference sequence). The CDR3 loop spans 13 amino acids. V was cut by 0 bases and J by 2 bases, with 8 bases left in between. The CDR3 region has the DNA TGCAGTGCTAGAGATGAGTCCGCCTACGAGCAGTACTTC. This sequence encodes CSARDESAYEQYF.

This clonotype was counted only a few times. The CDR3 DNA reads TGTGCCAGCAGCCCCCCGGGACTATCTCTCGGGAAATTCTTC. Translation gives CASSPPGLSLGKFF. This chain uses TRBV3-1 with TRBJ2-1, with 7 bases identical to TRBD2. Germline values: CDR1 LGHDT, CDR2 YNNKEL (reference sequence). The V segment lost 4 bases and the J segment 16 bases; nucleotides outside the gene matches: 16. CDR3 length equals 14 residues.

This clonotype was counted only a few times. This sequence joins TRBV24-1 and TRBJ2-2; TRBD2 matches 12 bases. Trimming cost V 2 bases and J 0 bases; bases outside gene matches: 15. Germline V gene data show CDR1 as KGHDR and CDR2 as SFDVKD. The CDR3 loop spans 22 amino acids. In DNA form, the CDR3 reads TGTGCCACCAGTGATTCTTATGGAACTAGCGGGAGGTCACGAACGAACACCGGGGAGCTGTTTTTT. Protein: CATSDSYGTSGRSRTNTGELFF.

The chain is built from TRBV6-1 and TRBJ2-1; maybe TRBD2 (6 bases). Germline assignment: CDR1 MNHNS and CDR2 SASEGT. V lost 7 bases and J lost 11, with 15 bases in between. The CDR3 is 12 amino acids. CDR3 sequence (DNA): TGTGCCAGCAACGGGGACTCGGCAAAGCAGTTCTTC. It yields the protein CASNGDSAKQFF.

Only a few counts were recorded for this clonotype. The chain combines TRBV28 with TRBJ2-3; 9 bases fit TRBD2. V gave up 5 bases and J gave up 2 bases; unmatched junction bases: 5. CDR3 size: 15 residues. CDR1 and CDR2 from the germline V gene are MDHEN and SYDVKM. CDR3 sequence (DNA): TGTGCCAGCAGTATTAGCGGGAGCCCCACAGATACGCAGTATTTT. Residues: CASSISGSPTDTQYF. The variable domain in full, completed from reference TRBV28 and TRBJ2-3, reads DVKVTQSSRYLVKRTGEKVFLECVQDMDHENMFWYRQDPGLGLRLIYFSYDVKMKEKGDIPEGYSVSREKKERFSLILESASTNQTSMYLCASSISGSPTDTQYFGPGTRLTVL.

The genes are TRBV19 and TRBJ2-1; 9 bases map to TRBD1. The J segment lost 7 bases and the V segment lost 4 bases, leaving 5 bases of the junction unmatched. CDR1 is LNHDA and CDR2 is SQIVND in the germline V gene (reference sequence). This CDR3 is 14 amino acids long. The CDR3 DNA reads TGTGCCAGTAGTACGGACAGGGGAGTAAATGAGCAGTTCTTC. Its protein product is CASSTDRGVNEQFF.

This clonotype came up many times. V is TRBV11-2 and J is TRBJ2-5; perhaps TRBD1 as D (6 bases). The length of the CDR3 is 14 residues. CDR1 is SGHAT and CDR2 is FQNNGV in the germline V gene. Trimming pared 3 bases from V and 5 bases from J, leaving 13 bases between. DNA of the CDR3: TGTGCCAGCAGCTTCGGCAGGGGCTTCGAGACCCAGTACTTC. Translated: CASSFGRGFETQYF. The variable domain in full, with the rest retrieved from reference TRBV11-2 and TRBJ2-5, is EAGVAQSPRYKIIEKRQSVAFWCNPISGHATLYWYQQILGQGPKLLIQFQNNGVVDDSQLPKDRFSAERLKGVDSTLKIQPAKLEDSAVYLCASSFGRGFETQYFGPGTRLLVL.

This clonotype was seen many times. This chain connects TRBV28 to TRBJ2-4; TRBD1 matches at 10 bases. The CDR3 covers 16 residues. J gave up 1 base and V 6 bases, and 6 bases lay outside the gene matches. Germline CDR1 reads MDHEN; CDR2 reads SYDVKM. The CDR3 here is CASRPPGQGAKNIQYF. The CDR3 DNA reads TGTGCCAGCAGACCCCCGGGACAGGGGGCCAAAAACATTCAGTACTTC.

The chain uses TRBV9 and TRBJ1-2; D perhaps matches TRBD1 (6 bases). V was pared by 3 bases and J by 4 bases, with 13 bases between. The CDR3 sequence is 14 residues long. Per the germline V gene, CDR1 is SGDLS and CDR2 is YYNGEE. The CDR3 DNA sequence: TGTGCCAGCAGCGCCGCCCAGGGGTCCTATGGCTACACCTTC. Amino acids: CASSAAQGSYGYTF.

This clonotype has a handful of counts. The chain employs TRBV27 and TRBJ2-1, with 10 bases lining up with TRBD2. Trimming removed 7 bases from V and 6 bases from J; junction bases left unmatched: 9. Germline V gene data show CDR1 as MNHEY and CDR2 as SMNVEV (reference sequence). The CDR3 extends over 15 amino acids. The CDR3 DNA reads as TGTGCCAGCAATCGTGGGACTAGCGTCCTCAATGAGCAGTTCTTC. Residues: CASNRGTSVLNEQFF.

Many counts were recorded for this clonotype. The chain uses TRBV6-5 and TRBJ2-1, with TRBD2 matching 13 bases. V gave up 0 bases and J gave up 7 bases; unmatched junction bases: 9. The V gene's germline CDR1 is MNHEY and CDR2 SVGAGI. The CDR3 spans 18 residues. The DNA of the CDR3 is TGTGCCAGCAGTTACTCCGGGACTAGCGGGATGGGAGGAAATGAGCAGTTCTTC. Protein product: CASSYSGTSGMGGNEQFF.

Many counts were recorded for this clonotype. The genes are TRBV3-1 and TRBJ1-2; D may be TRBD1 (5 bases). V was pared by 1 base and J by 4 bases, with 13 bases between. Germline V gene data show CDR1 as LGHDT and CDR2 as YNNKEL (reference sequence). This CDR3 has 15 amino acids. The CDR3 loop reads CASSQAGQGFYGYTF. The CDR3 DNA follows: TGTGCCAGCAGCCAAGCAGGGCAGGGATTCTATGGCTACACCTTC.

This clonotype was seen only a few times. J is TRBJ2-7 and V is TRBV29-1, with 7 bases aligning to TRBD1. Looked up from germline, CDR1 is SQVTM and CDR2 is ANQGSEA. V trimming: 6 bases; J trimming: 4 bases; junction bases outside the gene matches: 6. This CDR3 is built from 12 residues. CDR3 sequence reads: CSVGKGAYEQYF. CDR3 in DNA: TGCAGCGTCGGCAAGGGGGCGTACGAGCAGTACTTC.